This T cell receptor beta chain was found in a study of cytomegalovirus exposure and HLA in healthy donors. General study findings and limits: TCR beta chain V- and J-gene trimming was linked, in a later analysis, to a missense variant in DCLRE1C.

Trimming removed 4 bases at V and 2 bases at J, with 18 bases between. The CDR3 spans 16 residues. Germline CDR1 reads KGHSH; CDR2 reads LQKENI. Primers for the PCR totalled 60 Vbeta and 13 Jbeta. TCRdb's copy holds only in-frame clones and misses some; the assay was immunoSEQ multiplex PCR. The sample records tens of thousands of clones, about 80% being singletons. As regards this clone: Its cognate antigen is unknown.

The genes are TRBV18 and TRBJ2-7; possible D gene TRBD1, 6 bases. The clonotype comes from a female donor in good health and CMV-seronegative. Specimen: PBMCs. CDR3 coding DNA: TGTGCCAGCTCACTTATCCCGACAGGTCAGACCTACGAGCAGTACTTC. Translation: CASSLIPTGQTYEQYF.